This T cell receptor (beta chain) originates from a study of identical twins. TCRdb itself ran the 5' RACE reads through MiXCR, one entry per CDR3 protein. Of 700,000 or so distinct CDR3 sequences detected, 20% to 25% appear once; the ten largest clones hold approximately 4.3%. V was cut by 3 bases and J by 1 base, with 10 bases left in between. The CDR3 is 14 amino acids. The germline CDR1 and CDR2 sequences are SGHRS and YFSETQ. Points from the study as a whole: Models predicted less out-of-frame TCR alpha sharing in monozygotic twins than was found.

This clonotype showed up just a few times. Its target is unknown. These data are also associated with another study on T cells expressing NK-cell markers.

Sequencing was carried out using PBMCs. The chain employs TRBV5-1 and TRBJ1-2; D remains ambiguous. The clonotype originates from a woman aged 18 to 35 in good health. The CDR3 DNA is TGCGCCAGCAGCTCCGCTTCGGTTAACTATGGCTACACCTTC. This encodes CASSSASVNYGYTF.